This T cell receptor beta chain was sequenced for a study of blood T cells in healthy people across ages. Healthy Caucasians from Russia aged roughly 6 to 95 served as donors. Alongside a J-beta primer mix, a sample-barcoded 5' primer served in a second PCR lasting roughly 7 to 11 cycles. TCRdb reanalysed the 5' RACE reads using MiXCR and keeps one entry per CDR3 protein. This repertoire shows about 1.4 million distinct CDR3 sequences, approximately 63% found once; its top ten account for about 6.7%. Between the trimmed V and J ends, which lost 0 bases and 3 bases, there was a span of 12 bases. The CDR3 spans 16 residues. CDR1 and CDR2 from the germline V gene are SGHRS and YFSETQ.

Input material: blood. The receptor was isolated from a man younger than 35 in good health. The V gene is TRBV5-1, the J gene TRBJ1-4, with D perhaps TRBD1 (5 bases). Written as DNA, the CDR3 is TGCGCCAGCAGCTTGGGTGTGCGGGGGGCTAATGAAAAACTGTTTTTT. Translation gives CASSLGVRGANEKLFF.